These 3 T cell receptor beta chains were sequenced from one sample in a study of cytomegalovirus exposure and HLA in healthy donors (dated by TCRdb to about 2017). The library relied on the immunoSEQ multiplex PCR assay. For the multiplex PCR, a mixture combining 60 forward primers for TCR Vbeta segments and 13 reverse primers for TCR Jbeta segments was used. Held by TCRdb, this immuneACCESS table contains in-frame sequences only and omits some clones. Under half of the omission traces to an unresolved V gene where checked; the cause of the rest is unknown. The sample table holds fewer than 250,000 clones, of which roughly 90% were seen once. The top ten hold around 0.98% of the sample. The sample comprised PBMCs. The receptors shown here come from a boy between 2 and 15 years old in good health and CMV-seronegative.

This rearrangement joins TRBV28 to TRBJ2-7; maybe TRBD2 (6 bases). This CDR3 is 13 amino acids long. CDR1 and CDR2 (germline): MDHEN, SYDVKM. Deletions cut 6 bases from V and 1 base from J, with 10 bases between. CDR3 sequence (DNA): TGTGCCAGCAGGACCGGGGGTTCCTACGAGCAGTACTTC. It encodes CASRTGGSYEQYF. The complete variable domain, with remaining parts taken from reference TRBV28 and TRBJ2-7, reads DVKVTQSSRYLVKRTGEKVFLECVQDMDHENMFWYRQDPGLGLRLIYFSYDVKMKEKGDIPEGYSVSREKKERFSLILESASTNQTSMYLCASRTGGSYEQYFGPGTRLTVT.

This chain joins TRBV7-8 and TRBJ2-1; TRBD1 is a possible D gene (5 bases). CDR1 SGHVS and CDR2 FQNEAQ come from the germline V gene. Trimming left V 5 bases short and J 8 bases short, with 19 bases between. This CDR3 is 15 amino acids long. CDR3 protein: CASSLGGDSPYEQFF. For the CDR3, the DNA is TGTGCCAGCAGCCTAGGTGGCGACAGCCCCTATGAGCAGTTCTTC.

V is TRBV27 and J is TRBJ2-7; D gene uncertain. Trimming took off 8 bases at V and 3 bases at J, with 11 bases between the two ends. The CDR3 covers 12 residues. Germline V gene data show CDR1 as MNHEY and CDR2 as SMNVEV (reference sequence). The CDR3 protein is CASFTRCYEQYF. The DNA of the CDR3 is TGTGCCAGCTTCACCCGGTGCTACGAGCAGTACTTC.